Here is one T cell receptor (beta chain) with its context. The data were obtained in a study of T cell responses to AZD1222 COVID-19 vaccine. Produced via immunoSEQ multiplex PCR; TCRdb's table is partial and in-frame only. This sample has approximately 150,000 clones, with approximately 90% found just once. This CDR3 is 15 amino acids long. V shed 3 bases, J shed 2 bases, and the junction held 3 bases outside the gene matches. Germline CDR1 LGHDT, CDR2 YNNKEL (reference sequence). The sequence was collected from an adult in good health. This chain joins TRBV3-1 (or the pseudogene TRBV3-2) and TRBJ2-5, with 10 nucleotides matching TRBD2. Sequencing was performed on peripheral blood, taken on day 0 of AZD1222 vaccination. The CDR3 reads CASSQQRGGQETQYF. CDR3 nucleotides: TGTGCCAGCAGCCAGCAGCGGGGGGGACAAGAGACCCAGTACTTC.